The 2 T cell receptor beta chains below all came from one sample that was sequenced in a study of blood T cells in healthy people across ages. The authors ran a second PCR of roughly 6 to 12 cycles using a sample-barcoded 5' primer and a J-beta primer mix. TCRdb used MiXCR to reprocess the 5' RACE reads, holding one entry per CDR3 protein. The repertoire consists of some 860,000 distinct CDR3 sequences, with approximately 60% occurring once and the leading ten covering under 30%. Sequenced: blood. These receptors came from a man aged 35 to 55 in good health.

The chain joins TRBV5-6 to TRBJ2-3; perhaps TRBD1 as D (5 bases). In germline, CDR1 is SGHDT, CDR2 YYEEEE. The CDR3 loop spans 16 amino acids. The V and J ends lost 3 bases and 4 bases respectively, with 18 bases between them. The CDR3 DNA is TGTGCCAGCAGCTCCCCGACAGTCTCAGGTCCAGATACGCAGTATTTT. This sequence encodes CASSSPTVSGPDTQYF.

This clonotype was detected a few times. The chain combines TRBV14 with TRBJ2-7; D gene uncertain. Matching the DNA end better, TRBJ2-5 makes the J call doubtful. CDR1 and CDR2 from the germline V gene are SGHDN and FVKESK. This CDR3 comprises 12 residues. CDR3 sequence: CASSDTAETQYF. The CDR3 DNA sequence: TGTGCCAGCAGCGATACGGCTGAGACCCAGTACTTC.